This passage covers 29 T cell receptor beta chains from one sample sequenced in a study of T cell changes during pregnancy in multiple sclerosis (dated by TCRdb to 2018 to 2020). The protocol used for the library was the immunoSEQ multiplex PCR assay. This is the immuneACCESS table as TCRdb keeps it, with only in-frame sequences that have V and J called. A part of the clones is gone; compared with another copy, unresolved V genes explain less than half, and the rest is unexplained. Present in this sample are tens of thousands of clones, 91% of which were seen just once. The ten largest clones take up 0.95% of the sample. The material was peripheral blood, obtained before pregnancy. Source of these receptors: a female donor with multiple sclerosis, enrolled in a pregnancy study.

The chain recombines TRBV5-1 with TRBJ2-2; 11 bases match TRBD2. CDR3 length equals 18 residues. The trim removed 0 bases at V and 1 base at J, leaving 5 bases unmatched. The germline CDR1 and CDR2 sequences are SGHRS and YFSETQ. CDR3 protein: CASSLGASGRRNTGELFF. In DNA, the CDR3 is TGCGCCAGCAGCTTGGGGGCTAGCGGGAGGAGGAACACCGGGGAGCTGTTTTTT.

The chain uses TRBV27 and TRBJ1-1; 8 nucleotides match TRBD1. The V segment lost 3 bases and the J segment 6 bases; nucleotides outside the gene matches: 3. The CDR3 is 13 residues long. Germline V lookup: CDR1 MNHEY, CDR2 SMNVEV (reference sequence). CDR3 nucleotide sequence: TGTGCCAGCAGTTTCCAGGGGGCATCTGAAGCTTTCTTT. Translated: CASSFQGASEAFF.

The gene calls are TRBV11-2 and TRBJ2-1; tentatively, D is TRBD2 (6 bases). Trimming left V 2 bases short and J 3 bases short, with 14 bases between. CDR3 length: 16 residues. Germline values: CDR1 SGHAT, CDR2 FQNNGV. CDR3 amino acids: CASSLSGTVVYNEQFF. DNA of the CDR3: TGTGCCAGCAGCTTATCCGGGACTGTGGTCTACAATGAGCAGTTCTTC. Full variable domain (remainder filled in from reference TRBV11-2 and TRBJ2-1): EAGVAQSPRYKIIEKRQSVAFWCNPISGHATLYWYQQILGQGPKLLIQFQNNGVVDDSQLPKDRFSAERLKGVDSTLKIQPAKLEDSAVYLCASSLSGTVVYNEQFFGPGTRLTVL.

The chain is built from TRBV5-1 and TRBJ2-5; a weak D match, TRBD2 (5 bases). The V gene lost 0 bases and the J gene lost 2 bases, with 14 bases spanning the gap. The CDR3 sequence is 16 residues long. Germline V gene lookup returns CDR1 SGHRS and CDR2 YFSETQ. The CDR3 reads CASSLAGLAPQETQYF. In DNA, the CDR3 is TGCGCCAGCAGCTTGGCCGGCCTAGCACCTCAAGAGACCCAGTACTTC.

This sequence joins TRBV28 and TRBJ2-2, with D possibly matching TRBD2 (6 bases). The CDR3 length is 13 residues. V was cut by 8 bases and J by 1 base, with 8 bases left in between. Germline loops: CDR1 MDHEN, CDR2 SYDVKM. This CDR3 is CASWRGNTGELFF. The CDR3 DNA follows: TGTGCCAGCTGGCGGGGGAACACCGGGGAGCTGTTTTTT.

The chain uses TRBV5-5 and TRBJ2-7; 9 bases line up with TRBD2. V lost 4 bases, J lost 4 bases, and 6 bases stayed unmatched. Germline V gene data show CDR1 as SGHKS and CDR2 as YYEKEE (reference sequence). The CDR3 length is 14 residues. This CDR3 is CASSLGTSSYEQYF. CDR3 nucleotides: TGTGCCAGCAGCCTAGGGACTAGCTCTTACGAGCAGTACTTC.

This clone appeared a few times. The J gene is TRBJ2-7, the V gene TRBV5-5, with 7 bases matching TRBD1. CDR1 is SGHKS and CDR2 is YYEKEE in the germline V gene (reference sequence). The CDR3 has 14 amino acids. Losses at the gene ends were 4 bases for V and 1 base for J; bases not matched to a gene: 5. The CDR3 here is CASSEWTGSYEQYF. The CDR3 nucleotides are TGTGCCAGCAGCGAATGGACAGGTTCCTACGAGCAGTACTTC.

The chain carries TRBV6-5 and TRBJ1-2; 7 nucleotides agree with TRBD1. V was clipped by 10 bases and J by 8 bases; unmatched bases: 7. Germline V gene sequence: CDR1 MNHEY, CDR2 SVGAGI. The CDR3 sequence is 11 residues long. CDR3 nucleotide sequence: TGTGCCATCTTCACAGGGGTCGGCTACACCTTC. This translates into CAIFTGVGYTF.

The count of this clone is one. The chain combines TRBV6-1 with TRBJ2-7; 9 bases fit TRBD1. V shed 2 bases, J shed 6 bases, and the junction held 17 bases outside the gene matches. Germline assignment: CDR1 MNHNS and CDR2 SASEGT. The length of the CDR3 is 18 residues. In DNA form, the CDR3 reads TGTGCCAGCAGTGAAAGGGGACAGGGTCTTTTTTGGGTTGGCGAGCAGTACTTC. Its protein is CASSERGQGLFWVGEQYF.

The V call is TRBV18, the J call TRBJ1-1; perhaps TRBD1 as D (5 bases). The CDR3 totals 15 residues. V was trimmed by 1 base and J by 5 bases, leaving 14 bases between them. From germline, CDR1 is KGHSH and CDR2 LQKENI. The chain's CDR3 is CASSPLDAGVTEAFF. In DNA form, the CDR3 reads TGTGCCAGCTCACCACTAGATGCGGGGGTGACTGAAGCTTTCTTT. The complete variable domain, with remaining parts taken from reference TRBV18 and TRBJ1-1, reads NAGVMQNPRHLVRRRGQEARLRCSPMKGHSHVYWYRQLPEEGLKFMVYLQKENIIDESGMPKERFSAEFPKEGPSILRIQQVVRGDSAAYFCASSPLDAGVTEAFFGQGTRLTVV.

The rearrangement joins TRBV19 to TRBJ1-1, with D hard to call. Trimming took 6 bases from V and 2 from J, leaving 7 bases between them. CDR3 size: 12 residues. Per germline, CDR1 LNHDA and CDR2 SQIVND (reference sequence). Here the CDR3 DNA reads TGTGCCAGTAGGACAAGTAACACTGAAGCTTTCTTT. Translated, it gives CASRTSNTEAFF.

This chain connects TRBV28 to TRBJ2-7, with 10 bases lining up with TRBD2. This CDR3 comprises 15 residues. The germline CDR1 and CDR2 sequences are MDHEN and SYDVKM. The junction had 13 bases not matched to a gene; V was cut back by 8 bases and J by 6 bases. CDR3 amino acids: CASVPQAGGPGEQYF. The CDR3 DNA reads TGTGCCAGCGTTCCCCAAGCGGGAGGGCCGGGCGAGCAGTACTTC.

CDR3 sequence reads: CASSVQGGGNYGYTF. The CDR3 DNA reads as TGTGCCAGCAGCGTGCAAGGAGGGGGCAACTATGGCTACACCTTC. The chain uses TRBV9 and TRBJ1-2; 7 nucleotides agree with TRBD1. V shed 2 bases and J 2 bases; nucleotides not matched to a gene: 6. The germline V gene has CDR1 SGDLS and CDR2 YYNGEE. The CDR3 totals 15 residues. The full variable domain, completed using reference TRBV9 and TRBJ1-2, is DSGVTQTPKHLITATGQRVTLRCSPRSGDLSVYWYQQSLDQGLQFLIQYYNGEERAKGNILERFSAQQFPDLHSELNLSSLELGDSALYFCASSVQGGGNYGYTFGSGTRLTVV.

The V gene is TRBV10-2, the J gene TRBJ2-5; 10 bases fit TRBD1. The CDR3 runs 15 residues. Per the germline V gene, CDR1 is WSHSY and CDR2 is SAAADI. V gave up 5 bases and J gave up 5 bases; unmatched junction bases: 8. CDR3 sequence: CASSKTGGLGETQYF. CDR3 nucleotides: TGCGCCAGCAGTAAGACAGGGGGCCTGGGGGAGACCCAGTACTTC.

CDR3 region: CASTTSPGGYEQYF. DNA for the CDR3: TGTGCCAGCACCACCTCCCCAGGAGGATACGAGCAGTACTTC. This chain joins TRBV28 and TRBJ2-7; possible D gene TRBD2, 5 bases. Per germline, CDR1 MDHEN and CDR2 SYDVKM. The CDR3 consists of 14 residues. V was cut by 7 bases and J by 4 bases, with 17 bases left in between. Variable domain in full (rest from reference TRBV28 and TRBJ2-7): DVKVTQSSRYLVKRTGEKVFLECVQDMDHENMFWYRQDPGLGLRLIYFSYDVKMKEKGDIPEGYSVSREKKERFSLILESASTNQTSMYLCASTTSPGGYEQYFGPGTRLTVT.

The chain couples TRBV9 to TRBJ2-7; 7 bases are shared with TRBD1. Germline V gene sequence: CDR1 SGDLS, CDR2 YYNGEE. V lost 4 bases to trimming and J lost 4 bases; unmatched junction nucleotides: 2. The CDR3 runs 12 residues. The CDR3 sequence is CASSPGGYEQYF. In DNA, the CDR3 is TGTGCCAGCAGCCCAGGGGGTTACGAGCAGTACTTC.

The chain combines TRBV5-1 with TRBJ1-3; D is uncertain. The CDR3 runs to 14 residues. CDR1 and CDR2 (germline): SGHRS, YFSETQ. V was cut by 0 bases and J by 1 base, with 5 bases left in between. The CDR3 loop is CASSLAGSGNTIYF. The CDR3 DNA follows: TGCGCCAGCAGCTTGGCAGGATCTGGAAACACCATATATTTT. The full variable domain, with the rest looked up from reference TRBV5-1 and TRBJ1-3, is KAGVTQTPRYLIKTRGQQVTLSCSPISGHRSVSWYQQTPGQGLQFLFEYFSETQRNKGNFPGRFSGRQFSNSRSEMNVSTLELGDSALYLCASSLAGSGNTIYFGEGSWLTVV.

The rearrangement links TRBV19 to TRBJ2-4; D may be TRBD1 (6 bases). CDR3 length equals 16 residues. Germline V CDR1 and CDR2: LNHDA, SQIVND (reference sequence). The germline V and J ends were trimmed by 4 bases and 6 bases, with 19 bases remaining between them. The CDR3 sequence is CASSTRGGRLGNIQYF. The CDR3 DNA follows: TGTGCCAGTAGTACGAGAGGGGGAAGGCTCGGAAACATTCAGTACTTC.

This clone appeared a single time. The chain has TRBV7-9 and TRBJ2-2; D is perhaps TRBD2 (6 bases). Per germline, CDR1 SEHNR and CDR2 FQNEAQ (reference sequence). This CDR3 is 17 amino acids long. Trimming took 4 bases from V and 2 from J, leaving 17 bases between them. The CDR3 protein is CASSYIRGVRNTGELFF. DNA for the CDR3: TGTGCCAGCAGCTACATCCGCGGGGTACGAAACACCGGGGAGCTGTTTTTT. Filled out from reference TRBV7-9 and TRBJ2-2, the complete variable domain reads DTGVSQNPRHKITKRGQNVTFRCDPISEHNRLYWYRQTLGQGPEFLTYFQNEAQLEKSRLLSDRFSAERPKGSFSTLEIQRTEQGDSAMYLCASSYIRGVRNTGELFFGEGSRLTVL.

The chain is built from TRBV5-8 and TRBJ2-7; the match to TRBD1 covers 8 bases. The ends lost 1 base at V and 3 bases at J; junction bases unmatched: 6. From germline, CDR1 is SGHTS and CDR2 YDEGEE. CDR3 length: 15 residues. CDR3 sequence reads: CASSLRDRTNYEQYF. The DNA of the CDR3 is TGTGCCAGCAGCTTGCGGGACAGGACAAACTACGAGCAGTACTTC. Variable domain in full (rest from reference TRBV5-8 and TRBJ2-7): EAGVTQSPTHLIKTRGQQATLRCSPISGHTSVYWYQQALGLGLQFLLWYDEGEERNRGNFPPRFSGRQFPNYSSELNVNALELEDSALYLCASSLRDRTNYEQYFGPGTRLTVT.

The chain links TRBV5-1 to TRBJ2-1; possible D gene TRBD2, 6 bases. Trimming left V 7 bases short and J 4 bases short, with 15 bases between. From germline, CDR1 is SGHRS and CDR2 YFSETQ. This CDR3 comprises 14 residues. The CDR3: CASGTGSDYNEQFF. The CDR3 bases are TGCGCCAGCGGGACTGGATCAGATTACAATGAGCAGTTCTTC.

The chain employs TRBV27 and TRBJ1-1, with D hard to call. Trimming removed 3 bases at V and 2 bases at J, with 10 bases between. There are 14 residues in the CDR3. Germline lookup yields CDR1 MNHEY and CDR2 SMNVEV (reference sequence). DNA of the CDR3: TGTGCCAGCAGTTTGGCAGTCTTAAACACTGAAGCTTTCTTT. Amino acid sequence: CASSLAVLNTEAFF.

The V call is TRBV6-5, the J call TRBJ1-2, with 9 positions matching TRBD1. The CDR3 length is 14 residues. Trimming removed 4 bases from V and 5 bases from J; junction bases left unmatched: 5. Looked up from germline, CDR1 is MNHEY and CDR2 is SVGAGI. This CDR3 reads CASSSQDRGYGYTF. CDR3 DNA: TGTGCCAGCAGTTCCCAGGACAGGGGTTATGGCTACACCTTC.

J is TRBJ2-7 and V is TRBV6-5; 9 nucleotides match TRBD1. With 2 bases clipped from V and 2 bases from J, the junction kept 4 bases outside the gene matches. Germline CDR1 is MNHEY and CDR2 is SVGAGI. The CDR3 is 15 residues long. This CDR3 reads CASSYKGTGTYEQYF. In DNA form, the CDR3 reads TGTGCCAGCAGTTACAAAGGGACAGGGACCTACGAGCAGTACTTC.

This clone showed up just once. This chain's CDR3 is CSVEEGIGAYGYTF. DNA of the CDR3: TGCAGCGTTGAAGAAGGGATAGGGGCCTATGGCTACACCTTC. V and J are TRBV29-1 and TRBJ1-2; the D gene is possibly TRBD1 (5 bases). The CDR3 is 14 residues long. Looked up from germline, CDR1 is SQVTM and CDR2 is ANQGSEA. Trimming left V 0 bases short and J 4 bases short, with 12 bases between.

This chain connects TRBV5-1 to TRBJ2-3; D uncertain. There are 12 residues in the CDR3. Germline V gene lookup returns CDR1 SGHRS and CDR2 YFSETQ. V gave up 2 bases and J gave up 2 bases, with 3 bases separating them. CDR3 sequence (DNA): TGCGCCAGCAGCTTACACACAGATACGCAGTATTTT. Translated: CASSLHTDTQYF.

V usage is TRBV7-2 and J usage is TRBJ2-7; 12 bases match TRBD2. CDR1 and CDR2 from the germline V gene are SGHTA and FQGNSA. Trimming removed 5 bases from V and 0 bases from J; junction bases left unmatched: 11. The CDR3 has 18 residues. In nucleotides, the CDR3 is TGTGCCAGCAGCCCACTAGCGGGGGGAGCAACCTTCTCCTACGAGCAGTACTTC. Translated, it gives CASSPLAGGATFSYEQYF.

The chain employs TRBV6-5 and TRBJ1-2; 7 nucleotides agree with TRBD1. V dropped 6 bases and J dropped 5; count of bases not matched to a gene: 6. The CDR3 runs 13 residues. CDR1 is MNHEY, CDR2 SVGAGI, per germline. The CDR3 DNA follows: TGTGCCAGCAGCGACAGGGCGAAATATGGCTACACCTTC. As protein: CASSDRAKYGYTF.

This chain joins TRBV7-2 and TRBJ1-1; the match to TRBD1 covers 9 bases. Germline values: CDR1 SGHTA, CDR2 FQGNSA. V dropped 4 bases and J dropped 5; count of bases not matched to a gene: 2. This CDR3 spans 13 amino acids. Here the CDR3 reads CASSWDRVTEAFF. The CDR3 coding sequence is TGTGCCAGCAGCTGGGACAGGGTGACTGAAGCTTTCTTT.